The clone carrying this T cell receptor beta chain was found a few times. Its antigen is unknown. TCR alpha and TCR beta cDNA libraries with sample barcodes and UMIs came from 5'RACE using constant-segment primers. TCRdb re-called the 5' RACE reads with MiXCR, one entry per CDR3 protein. The sample lists roughly 320,000 distinct CDR3 sequences; 25% to 30% were seen once. The record originates from a study of T-cell memory formation after mild COVID-19. Looking at the study overall: TCR clustering was largely donor specific. Study-wide results and limits: Pre-infection memory harbored some responding clones, suggesting cross-reactive memory joined. Largely, contracting CD4+ clones fell within CM and EM, and contracting CD8+ clones within EMRA.

The CDR3 contains 15 residues. Germline CDR1 reads LGHNA; CDR2 reads YSLEER. V was clipped by 0 bases and J by 1 base, with 7 bases between them. The rearrangement uses TRBV4-3 and TRBJ1-3; no firm D call. The sequencing sample was made of PBMCs or a T cell subset sorted from them (not recorded which). The clonotype comes from an adult woman who had mild COVID-19 (a few samples of this study predate the infection). Cell type and time point are not known. Here the CDR3 reads CASSQDTQSGNTIYF. CDR3 nucleotide sequence: TGCGCCAGCAGCCAAGATACTCAATCTGGAAACACCATATATTTT.